This record covers a single T cell receptor (beta chain). The primer mix had 60 Vbeta and 13 Jbeta primers. Only in-frame clones appear in the TCRdb table, and some are missing; sequencing was by immunoSEQ multiplex PCR. This sample has approximately 220,000 clones, with approximately 88% found just once. V lost 4 bases to trimming and J lost 0 bases, with 9 bases between them. Germline V gene sequence: CDR1 MGHDK, CDR2 SYGVNS. This CDR3 is built from 15 residues. The data derive from a study of cytomegalovirus exposure and HLA in healthy donors. The source material was PBMCs. The origin of this receptor is a boy younger than 10 in good health and CMV-seronegative. The chain is built from TRBV25-1 and TRBJ2-2; unclear D gene. The CDR3 DNA sequence: TGTGCCAGCAGTGCCCCCCTTCCGAACACCGGGGAGCTGTTTTTT. Residues: CASSAPLPNTGELFF.